The 14 T cell receptor beta chains given below trace back to one sample, sequenced in a study of response to subunit inactivated influenza vaccine. Each CDR3 protein is one row after TCRdb ran MiXCR on the RT-PCR reads. The sample contains about 520,000 distinct CDR3 sequences, approximately 7.3% of which appear only once. The input for sequencing was PBMCs from blood, taken roughly 24 months after vaccination. The receptor set was obtained from a man aged 50-75 years who received an inactivated influenza vaccine.

There are a few counts of this clonotype. The V call is TRBV10-3, the J call TRBJ2-2; the D gene is possibly TRBD1 (6 bases). In germline, CDR1 is ENHRY, CDR2 SYGVKD. The V end lost 5 bases, the J end lost 3 bases, and 10 bases lay between the germline ends. The CDR3 spans 14 residues. The CDR3 sequence is CAISQQGYTGELFF. CDR3 sequence (DNA): TGTGCCATCAGTCAACAGGGTTACACCGGGGAGCTGTTTTTT.

This clonotype was counted ten times or more. The chain carries TRBV27 and TRBJ2-5, with 9 positions matching TRBD1. CDR1 and CDR2 (germline): MNHEY, SMNVEV (reference sequence). V shed 4 bases and J 5 bases; nucleotides not matched to a gene: 8. This CDR3 is built from 15 residues. CDR3 nucleotide sequence: TGTGCCAGCAGTTCATGGACAGGGGTTGGTGAGACCCAGTACTTC. Protein sequence: CASSSWTGVGETQYF.

The J gene is TRBJ1-1, the V gene TRBV9; D uncertain. Trimming left V 3 bases short and J 5 bases short, with 11 bases between. Germline V CDR1 and CDR2: SGDLS, YYNGEE. CDR3 length: 13 residues. The CDR3 DNA sequence: TGTGCCAGCAGCGCCTCCGAGGGTACTGAAGCTTTCTTT. This encodes CASSASEGTEAFF.

In its sample, this clonotype was seen many times. J is TRBJ2-3 and V is TRBV20-1, with 11 positions matching TRBD2. The germline gives CDR1 DFQATT, CDR2 SNEGSKA (reference sequence). V shed 6 bases and J 4 bases; nucleotides not matched to a gene: 9. The CDR3 is made up of 15 amino acids. The CDR3 DNA is TGCAGTGCCCAAATGACTAGCGGGATTTCAGATACGCAGTATTTT. As protein: CSAQMTSGISDTQYF.

There are many counts of this clonotype. The rearrangement uses TRBV20-1 and TRBJ2-3; no clear D gene. In germline, CDR1 is DFQATT, CDR2 SNEGSKA (reference sequence). Deletions cut 1 base from V and 3 bases from J, with 11 bases between. The CDR3 is 14 amino acids. The CDR3 DNA follows: TGCAGTGCTAGAGGGCCCCGCAAGACAGATACGCAGTATTTT. This gives the protein CSARGPRKTDTQYF.

This clonotype was found many times. This chain links TRBV6-6 with TRBJ2-7; D is ambiguous. CDR3 length: 13 amino acids. Germline V gives CDR1 MNHNY, CDR2 SVGAGI (reference sequence). The germline V and J ends were trimmed by 0 bases and 2 bases, with 5 bases remaining between them. The CDR3 spells CASSYSRTYEQYF. CDR3 coding DNA: TGTGCCAGCAGTTACTCCCGGACCTACGAGCAGTACTTC.

J is TRBJ2-7 and V is TRBV14, with D perhaps TRBD2 (6 bases). The CDR3 is 14 residues long. The germline V and J ends were trimmed by 5 bases and 2 bases, with 13 bases remaining between them. CDR1 and CDR2 (germline): SGHDN, FVKESK. DNA of the CDR3: TGTGCCAGCAGCAAGGGACTGGGGGCCTACGAGCAGTACTTC. It codes for CASSKGLGAYEQYF.

This clonotype was detected many times. J is TRBJ2-5 and V is TRBV20-1; D perhaps matches TRBD2 (6 bases). This CDR3 is 14 amino acids long. CDR1 and CDR2 from the germline V gene are DFQATT and SNEGSKA (reference sequence). Trimming shortened V by 4 bases and J by 2 bases, and 14 bases separated the two germline ends. CDR3 protein: CSATMAGQQETQYF. The CDR3 DNA is TGCAGTGCTACTATGGCGGGGCAGCAAGAGACCCAGTACTTC.

At least ten counts were recorded for this clonotype. The chain employs TRBV18 and TRBJ2-3; 11 positions match TRBD2. The CDR3 is 18 residues long. V lost 3 bases, J lost 0 bases, and 8 bases stayed unmatched. Germline V gene lookup returns CDR1 KGHSH and CDR2 LQKENI. CDR3 in amino acids: CASSPTSGSLFSTDTQYF. CDR3 nucleotide sequence: TGTGCCAGCTCACCCACTAGCGGGAGCCTGTTTAGCACAGATACGCAGTATTTT. Based on the CDR3 plus reference TRBV18 and TRBJ2-3, the full variable domain is NAGVMQNPRHLVRRRGQEARLRCSPMKGHSHVYWYRQLPEEGLKFMVYLQKENIIDESGMPKERFSAEFPKEGPSILRIQQVVRGDSAAYFCASSPTSGSLFSTDTQYFGPGTRLTVL.

The chain employs TRBV19 and TRBJ1-5, with 7 nucleotides matching TRBD1. CDR1 and CDR2 (germline): LNHDA, SQIVND (reference sequence). Germline trimming cut 10 bases from V and 3 bases from J; bases unmatched to any gene: 6. The CDR3 covers 13 residues. As DNA, the CDR3 is TGTGCCATCTCAGGGGGTTTCAATCAGCCCCAGCATTTT. It translates to CAISGGFNQPQHF.

This clonotype appeared many times. The gene calls are TRBV9 and TRBJ2-7; 7 positions agree with TRBD1. With V trimmed by 3 bases and J by 0 bases, 3 bases remained unmatched. Germline CDR1 SGDLS, CDR2 YYNGEE. The CDR3 consists of 14 residues. The CDR3 DNA follows: TGTGCCAGCAGCGCCCGGGACAGCTCCTACGAGCAGTACTTC. As protein: CASSARDSSYEQYF.

DNA for the CDR3: TGTGCCAGCAGCTTAACCCAGGGTACCTACGAGCAGTACTTC. This codes for CASSLTQGTYEQYF. This chain links TRBV7-9 with TRBJ2-7, with TRBD1 as a possible D gene (5 bases). V lost 2 bases to trimming and J lost 2 bases, with 10 bases between them. The CDR3 runs to 14 residues. Germline CDR1 reads SEHNR; CDR2 reads FQNEAQ (reference sequence).

This clonotype showed up just a few times. The chain combines TRBV6-1 with TRBJ1-2; TRBD1 is a possible D gene (6 bases). This CDR3 contains 15 residues. Germline V lookup: CDR1 MNHNS, CDR2 SASEGT. The V end was cut by 5 bases, the J end by 9 bases, with 22 bases between. CDR3 sequence reads: CASSPGTLYLFSYTF. The CDR3 DNA reads as TGTGCCAGCAGTCCTGGGACATTATACCTTTTTAGCTACACCTTC.

This clonotype was counted many times. The chain uses TRBV5-1 and TRBJ2-1; 7 bases map to TRBD1. Germline CDR1 reads SGHRS; CDR2 reads YFSETQ. The CDR3 runs 15 residues. V lost 4 bases, J lost 3 bases, and 7 bases stayed unmatched. CDR3 residues: CASSGQGVGYNEQFF. The CDR3 DNA sequence: TGCGCCAGCAGCGGCCAGGGGGTCGGCTACAATGAGCAGTTCTTC.